A single sample is the source of the 14 T cell receptor beta chains below, sequenced in a study of metastatic and nonmetastatic thyroid tumors. TCRdb re-clonotyped the PCR reads via MiXCR. The sample records around 29,000 clones, over 20% being singletons. Each patient went into thyroid surgery without having received any treatment. The sequenced sample consisted of blood. The origin of the receptors is a female donor with papillary thyroid cancer or a benign thyroid nodule (not recorded which). Some clones in this sample may be carry-over from other donors' samples.

This clone was detected many times. The gene calls are TRBV20-1 and TRBJ2-3; 9 positions agree with TRBD2. The germline CDR1 and CDR2 sequences are DFQATT and SNEGSKA (reference sequence). This CDR3 region has 16 residues. V shed 3 bases, J shed 2 bases, and the junction held 9 bases outside the gene matches. The CDR3 region has the DNA TGCAGTGCTAGCACCCAGACTAGCGGAATCACAGATACGCAGTATTTT. This sequence encodes CSASTQTSGITDTQYF.

This clone is judged large. This chain uses TRBV5-1 with TRBJ1-1, with a possible D match to TRBD1 (6 bases). V lost 0 bases, J lost 2 bases, and 20 bases lay in between. CDR1 SGHRS and CDR2 YFSETQ come from the germline V gene. The CDR3 spans 18 residues. CDR3 sequence (DNA): TGCGCCAGCAGCTTGGTTGGGGGCGAAATCATAGGAAACACTGAAGCTTTCTTT. This sequence encodes CASSLVGGEIIGNTEAFF.

V usage is TRBV20-1 and J usage is TRBJ1-2; D ambiguous. V gave up 6 bases and J gave up 4 bases, with 18 bases separating them. The CDR3 contains 14 residues. Germline values: CDR1 DFQATT, CDR2 SNEGSKA (reference sequence). CDR3 sequence (DNA): TGCAGTGCCCCAAGGGTAGACGGACCCTATGGCTACACCTTC. Protein: CSAPRVDGPYGYTF.

This clone was seen ten or more times. The chain recombines TRBV10-1 with TRBJ2-2, with 12 bases that match TRBD2. This CDR3 has 17 residues. CDR1 and CDR2 (germline): WNHNN, SYGVQD (reference sequence). The J segment lost 2 bases and the V segment lost 4 bases, leaving 5 bases of the junction unmatched. The CDR3 region has the DNA TGCGCCAGCAGTGGACTAGCGGGAGAGGATAACACCGGGGAGCTGTTTTTT. Encoded protein: CASSGLAGEDNTGELFF.

The sample holds a few counts of this clone. The chain couples TRBV2 to TRBJ2-3; no firm D call. Germline V lookup: CDR1 SNHLY, CDR2 FYNNEI. The CDR3 length is 14 residues. Trimming took off 5 bases at V and 0 bases at J, with 9 bases between the two ends. The CDR3 nucleotides are TGTGCCAGCAGTTCGGTCAGTAGCACAGATACGCAGTATTTT. This gives the protein CASSSVSSTDTQYF. Supplemented by reference TRBV2 and TRBJ2-3, the full variable domain reads EPEVTQTPSHQVTQMGQEVILRCVPISNHLYFYWYRQILGQKVEFLVSFYNNEISEKSEIFDDQFSVERPDGSNFTLKIRSTKLEDSAMYFCASSSVSSTDTQYFGPGTRLTVL.

This clone was counted ten times or more. The chain employs TRBV2 and TRBJ2-7, with 16 bases that match TRBD2. From germline, CDR1 is SNHLY and CDR2 FYNNEI. The V gene end was trimmed by 11 bases and the J gene end by 3 bases; junction bases not matched to a gene: 16. The CDR3 length is 18 residues. The CDR3 reads CALVLEGTSGRAGYEQYF. Here the CDR3 DNA reads TGTGCCCTCGTCCTCGAGGGGACTAGCGGGAGGGCGGGCTACGAGCAGTACTTC. The full variable domain, with the rest looked up from reference TRBV2 and TRBJ2-7, is EPEVTQTPSHQVTQMGQEVILRCVPISNHLYFYWYRQILGQKVEFLVSFYNNEISEKSEIFDDQFSVERPDGSNFTLKIRSTKLEDSAMYFCALVLEGTSGRAGYEQYFGPGTRLTVT.

This clone has a handful of counts. V and J are TRBV6-6 and TRBJ1-5, with D possibly being TRBD1 (6 bases). The CDR3 is 15 amino acids. Germline V gene lookup returns CDR1 MNHNY and CDR2 SVGAGI (reference sequence). Trimming stripped 2 bases from V and 8 bases from J, with 16 bases between. The CDR3 is CASSYDPGAGKPQHF. As DNA, the CDR3 is TGTGCCAGCAGTTACGACCCAGGGGCCGGGAAGCCCCAGCATTTT.

Ten or more counts support this clone. The chain joins TRBV18 to TRBJ2-7; maybe TRBD2 (5 bases). CDR3 length equals 15 residues. In germline, CDR1 is KGHSH, CDR2 LQKENI. Between the trimmed V and J ends, which lost 4 bases and 5 bases, there was a span of 18 bases. The CDR3 sequence: CASSLRRSGAHEQYF. CDR3 DNA sequence: TGTGCCAGCTCACTTCGGCGGAGCGGTGCACACGAGCAGTACTTC.

This sequence joins TRBV20-1 and TRBJ1-4, with a tentative D call TRBD1 (6 bases). V was shortened by 3 bases and J by 8 bases, with 16 bases between the two germline ends. The CDR3 contains 14 residues. Per the germline V gene, CDR1 is DFQATT and CDR2 is SNEGSKA (reference sequence). CDR3 loop: CSASARGAEEKLFF. In nucleotides, the CDR3 is TGCAGTGCTAGCGCCCGGGGGGCGGAAGAAAAACTGTTTTTT.

This clone was seen at least ten times. The CDR3 region is CASSPGRDTQYF. The CDR3, as DNA: TGCGCCAGCAGCCCCGGCAGAGATACGCAGTATTTT. V usage is TRBV10-1 and J usage is TRBJ2-3; D is uncertain. V lost 6 bases to trimming and J lost 5 bases, with 9 bases between them. This CDR3 is built from 12 residues. The V gene's germline CDR1 is WNHNN and CDR2 SYGVQD (reference sequence).

The CDR3 spells CASRAPLAGWGFDTQYF. Here the CDR3 DNA reads TGTGCCAGCAGAGCCCCCCTGGCGGGCTGGGGGTTTGATACGCAGTATTTT. The chain has TRBV2 and TRBJ2-3, with D tentatively TRBD1 or TRBD2 (5 bases each). Trimming stripped 6 bases from V and 6 bases from J, with 25 bases between. CDR3 length: 17 residues. Per germline, CDR1 SNHLY and CDR2 FYNNEI.

This clone was seen ten or more times. The chain carries TRBV4-3 and TRBJ2-1; a weak D match, TRBD1 (6 bases). V lost 0 bases, J lost 13 bases, and 22 bases lay in between. Germline CDR1 and CDR2: LGHNA and YSLEER. The CDR3 has 16 residues. CDR3 nucleotide sequence: TGCGCCAGCAGCCAAGAGTTAGGCAGGGGCACCAGCCGACAGTTCTTC. Translation: CASSQELGRGTSRQFF.

This clone was recorded at least ten times. This chain links TRBV12-3 or TRBV12-4 with TRBJ2-3, with D tentatively TRBD2 (5 bases). CDR3 length: 15 residues. V dropped 3 bases and J dropped 1 base, with 11 bases sitting between them. The CDR3 loop reads CASSFRGPGTDTQYF. The CDR3 DNA sequence: TGTGCCAGCAGTTTCCGAGGGCCCGGCACAGATACGCAGTATTTT.

Regarding this clone: The junction and the germline gene differ at one end; a read error may be behind it. The chain carries TRBV7-3 and TRBJ1-1; tentatively, D is TRBD1 (5 bases). CDR3 length: 13 amino acids. CDR1 and CDR2 (germline): SGHTA, FQGTGA. This chain's CDR3 is CASSLGQNTQAFF. The CDR3 region has the DNA TGTGCCAGCAGCTTGGGGCAGAACACTCAAGCTTTCTTT.